The clone carrying this T cell receptor beta chain was seen a handful of times. The data are from a study of blood T cell repertoires in COVID-19. Study at large: T cells, B-cell-depleted T cells, or PBMCs supplied cDNA or gDNA.

Repertoires were generated with immunoSEQ multiplex PCR, while TCRdb's copy carries only in-frame clones and drops some. The sample has about 240,000 clones, approximately 80% seen once. Germline values: CDR1 LGHNA, CDR2 YSLEER. The CDR3 spans 17 residues. With V trimmed by 1 base and J by 8 bases, 16 bases remained unmatched. Sequencing was performed on peripheral blood. This sequence originates from a woman between 18 and 30 years old with acute or convalescent COVID-19. V is TRBV4-3 and J is TRBJ1-2; 7 bases are a match to TRBD1. The CDR3: CASSQGLVTGHLVGYTF. The CDR3 DNA is TGCGCCAGCAGCCAAGGTCTGGTGACAGGGCACTTAGTAGGCTACACCTTC.